This T cell receptor (beta chain) stems from a study of T-cell memory formation after mild COVID-19. Study-wide background: Largely, the TCR clusters proved donor specific. Broader study findings: Pre-infection memory held some responding clones, suggesting pre-existing cross-reactive T cells responded.

In this sample, this clonotype turned up a few times. Its target is unknown. TCRdb analysed the 5' RACE reads with MiXCR anew, one entry per CDR3 protein. The repertoire holds roughly 340,000 distinct CDR3 sequences, with around a sixth as singletons. This CDR3 is 13 amino acids long. V lost 4 bases to trimming and J lost 6 bases, with 13 bases between them. CDR1 is ENHRY and CDR2 is SYGVKD in the germline V gene. This TCR was recovered from a man aged 18 to 29 who had mild COVID-19 (a few samples of this study predate the infection). Cell type and time point are not known. The specimen sequenced was PBMCs or a T cell subset sorted from them (not recorded which). This chain connects TRBV10-3 to TRBJ2-7; D is unclear. In nucleotides, the CDR3 is TGTGCCATCAGTGCCCCCAATTGGAGCGAGCAGTACGTC. Translation gives CAISAPNWSEQYV.